What follows are 15 T cell receptor beta chains derived from one specimen sequenced in a study of a mutant IDH1 vaccine in newly diagnosed glioma. Time point specified: week 11, during vaccination. Topical imiquimod accompanied each vaccine dose, which consisted of 300 ug of mutant IDH1 20-mer peptide. The method was immunoSEQ multiplex PCR; TCRdb's version includes in-frame clones alone and lacks a portion of them. The sample includes some 120,000 clones, about four fifths of them seen just once. Their antigens are not known. Sequenced here: PBMCs, sampled from a glioma patient whose treatment included an IDH1 peptide vaccine. All receptors come from a man aged 40-55 years with glioma.

DNA of the CDR3: TGTGCCAGCAGTTTATCGGGGAAGCGGGGAAACATTCAGTACTTC. It encodes CASSLSGKRGNIQYF. The chain combines TRBV27 with TRBJ2-4; 7 bases match TRBD2. With V trimmed by 0 bases and J by 6 bases, 5 bases remained unmatched. The CDR3 contains 15 residues. Germline CDR1 is MNHEY and CDR2 is SMNVEV (reference sequence).

The V and J genes are TRBV7-2 and TRBJ2-3, with 11 bases fitting TRBD2. The J segment lost 2 bases and the V segment lost 6 bases, leaving 4 bases of the junction unmatched. Germline CDR1 reads SGHTA; CDR2 reads FQGNSA. The CDR3 consists of 15 residues. In DNA form, the CDR3 reads TGTGCCAGCAGTTTTAGCGGGGGGGCCACAGATACGCAGTATTTT. As protein: CASSFSGGATDTQYF. Complete variable domain (other parts from reference TRBV7-2 and TRBJ2-3): GAGVSQSPSNKVTEKGKDVELRCDPISGHTALYWYRQSLGQGLEFLIYFQGNSAPDKSGLPSDRFSAERTGGSVSTLTIQRTQQEDSAVYLCASSFSGGATDTQYFGPGTRLTVL.

This clone was seen just once. The CDR3, as DNA: TGCGCCAGCAGCTTCTTTCGGGCCGGGGAGCTGTTTTTT. Amino acids: CASSFFRAGELFF. The chain links TRBV5-1 to TRBJ2-2, with unresolved D. The germline V gene has CDR1 SGHRS and CDR2 YFSETQ. This CDR3 is built from 13 residues. Trimming cost V 2 bases and J 6 bases, with 8 bases left between them.

The genes are TRBV11-3 and TRBJ1-3; 8 nucleotides line up with TRBD1. Germline V gene lookup returns CDR1 SGHNT and CDR2 YENEEA. This CDR3 has 16 amino acids. Unmatched junction bases numbered 5, after V lost 4 bases and J lost 0 bases. The CDR3 sequence: CASSSGQGNSGNTIYF. For the CDR3, the DNA is TGTGCCAGCAGCTCTGGACAGGGCAACTCTGGAAACACCATATATTTT.

The CDR3 spells CAISAAGARSSYNEQFF. CDR3 sequence (DNA): TGTGCCATCAGTGCCGCAGGAGCGCGAAGCTCCTACAATGAGCAGTTCTTC. The chain recombines TRBV10-3 with TRBJ2-1, with unresolved D. V dropped 4 bases and J dropped 0 bases, with 16 bases sitting between them. CDR1 is ENHRY and CDR2 is SYGVKD in the germline V gene. The CDR3 totals 17 residues.

The V call is TRBV18, the J call TRBJ1-2; the D is unclear. The CDR3 length is 14 residues. V was trimmed by 2 bases and J by 6 bases, leaving 13 bases between them. Looked up from germline, CDR1 is KGHSH and CDR2 is LQKENI. The chain's CDR3 is CASSPSRVGDGYTF. The DNA of the CDR3 is TGTGCCAGCTCACCATCCCGGGTCGGTGATGGCTACACCTTC.

The chain combines TRBV7-2 with TRBJ2-1, with no clear D. The CDR3 has 14 amino acids. CDR1 and CDR2 from the germline V gene are SGHTA and FQGNSA. V shed 5 bases and J shed 3 bases, with 11 bases lying between them. The DNA for the CDR3 is TGTGCCAGCAGCCCCCTTCAGGACTACAATGAGCAGTTCTTC. This translates into CASSPLQDYNEQFF.

This sequence joins TRBV30 and TRBJ1-5, with D maybe TRBD1 (6 bases). Germline-derived CDR1 and CDR2 are GTSNPN and SVGIG (reference sequence). This CDR3 spans 13 amino acids. V was shortened by 5 bases and J by 1 base, with 9 bases between the two germline ends. The CDR3: CAWAGQSNQPQHF. The CDR3 DNA follows: TGTGCCTGGGCAGGACAGAGCAATCAGCCCCAGCATTTT.

This clone occurred once. The rearrangement joins TRBV5-4 to TRBJ2-3; possibly TRBD1 for D (6 bases). The CDR3 contains 15 residues. V was shortened by 3 bases and J by 3 bases, with 14 bases between the two germline ends. The germline CDR1 and CDR2 sequences are SGHNT and YYREEE (reference sequence). CDR3 sequence reads: CASSYGRGRTDTQYF. The CDR3 DNA sequence: TGTGCCAGCAGCTACGGCAGGGGACGAACAGATACGCAGTATTTT.

In its sample, this clone was seen a few times. The junction departs from germline at one end; a sequencing error may be responsible. This sequence joins TRBV7-2 and TRBJ1-1; weak D call: TRBD1 (6 bases). CDR1 and CDR2 (germline): SGHTA, FQGNSA. The CDR3 is made up of 12 amino acids. CDR3 nucleotides: TGTGCCAGCAGCCAGGACAGCCTTAGACGTCTCTTT. Protein: CASSQDSLRRLF.

This sequence joins TRBV5-1 and TRBJ2-1; D uncertain. V was shortened by 0 bases and J by 0 bases, with 10 bases between the two germline ends. The CDR3 has 16 residues. CDR1 and CDR2 (germline): SGHRS, YFSETQ. The CDR3 spells CASSLVSTSSYNEQFF. The CDR3 bases are TGCGCCAGCAGCTTGGTTAGCACGAGCTCCTACAATGAGCAGTTCTTC.

The V call is TRBV6-1, the J call TRBJ2-7; 8 nucleotides line up with TRBD2. With 1 base clipped from V and 1 base from J, the junction kept 3 bases outside the gene matches. CDR1 and CDR2 from the germline V gene are MNHNS and SASEGT. The CDR3 has 15 residues. The CDR3 DNA sequence: TGTGCCAGCAGTGAAGAGTTAGCGGGGTCCTACGAGCAGTACTTC. Translation: CASSEELAGSYEQYF.

V is TRBV7-9 and J is TRBJ2-5; 7 bases are shared with TRBD1. J gave up 5 bases and V 5 bases, and 11 bases lay outside the gene matches. This CDR3 has 15 amino acids. Germline values: CDR1 SEHNR, CDR2 FQNEAQ (reference sequence). The CDR3: CASSHKTGRRETQYF. CDR3 DNA sequence: TGTGCCAGCAGCCATAAGACAGGGAGAAGGGAGACCCAGTACTTC.

V gene TRBV5-8 combines with J gene TRBJ2-2, with 11 bases matching TRBD1. With V trimmed by 4 bases and J by 8 bases, 7 bases remained unmatched. The CDR3 runs 15 residues. The V gene's germline CDR1 is SGHTS and CDR2 YDEGEE. CDR3 residues: CASSKGQGASGELFF. The CDR3 DNA reads TGTGCCAGCAGCAAAGGACAGGGGGCGTCTGGGGAGCTGTTTTTT.

This clone appeared a single time. CDR3 in amino acids: CASSFRGTYNEQFF. The CDR3 DNA reads as TGTGCCAGCAGTTTTCGCGGGACCTACAATGAGCAGTTCTTC. V is TRBV27 and J is TRBJ2-1, with D possibly being TRBD2 (6 bases). In germline, CDR1 is MNHEY, CDR2 SMNVEV (reference sequence). This CDR3 comprises 14 residues. Trimming took 3 bases from V and 2 from J, leaving 8 bases between them.